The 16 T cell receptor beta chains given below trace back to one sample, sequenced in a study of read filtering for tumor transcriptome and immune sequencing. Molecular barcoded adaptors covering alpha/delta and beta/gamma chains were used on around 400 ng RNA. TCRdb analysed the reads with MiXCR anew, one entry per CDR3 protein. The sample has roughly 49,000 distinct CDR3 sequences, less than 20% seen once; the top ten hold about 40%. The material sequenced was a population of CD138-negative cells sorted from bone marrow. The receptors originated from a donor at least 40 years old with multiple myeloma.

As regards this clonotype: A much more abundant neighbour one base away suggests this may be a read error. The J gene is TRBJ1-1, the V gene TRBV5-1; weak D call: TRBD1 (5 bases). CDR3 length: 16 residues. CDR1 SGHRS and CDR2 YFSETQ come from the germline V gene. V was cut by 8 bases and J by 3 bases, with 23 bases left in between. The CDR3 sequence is CASTKGDPIWDTEAFF. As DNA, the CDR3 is TGCGCCAGTACAAAAGGGGACCCAATATGGGACACTGAAGCTTTCTTT.

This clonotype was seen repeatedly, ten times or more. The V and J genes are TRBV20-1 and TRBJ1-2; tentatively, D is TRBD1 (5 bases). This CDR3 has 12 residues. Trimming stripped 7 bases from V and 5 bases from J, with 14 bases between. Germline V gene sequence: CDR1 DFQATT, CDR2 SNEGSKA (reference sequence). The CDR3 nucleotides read TGCAGTGTGCAGGGAGTGGGGTATGGCTACACCTTC. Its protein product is CSVQGVGYGYTF.

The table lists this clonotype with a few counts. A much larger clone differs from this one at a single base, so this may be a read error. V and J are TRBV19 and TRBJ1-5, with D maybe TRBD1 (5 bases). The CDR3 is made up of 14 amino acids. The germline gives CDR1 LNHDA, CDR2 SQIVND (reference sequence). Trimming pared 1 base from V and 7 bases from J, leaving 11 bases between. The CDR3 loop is CASSIAGANQPQHF. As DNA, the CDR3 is TGTGCCAGTAGTATAGCCGGGGCCAACCAGCCCCAGCATTTT.

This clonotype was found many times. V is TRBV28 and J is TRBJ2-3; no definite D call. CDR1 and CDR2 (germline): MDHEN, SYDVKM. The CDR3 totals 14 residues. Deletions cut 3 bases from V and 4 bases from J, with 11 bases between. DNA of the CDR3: TGTGCCAGCAGTTTGGGCGGTAACGCAGATACGCAGTATTTT. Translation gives CASSLGGNADTQYF.

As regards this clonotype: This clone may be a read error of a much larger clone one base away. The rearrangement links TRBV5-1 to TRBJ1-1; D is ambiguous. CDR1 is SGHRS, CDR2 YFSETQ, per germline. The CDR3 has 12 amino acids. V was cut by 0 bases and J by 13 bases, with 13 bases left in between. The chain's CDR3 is CASSLAGDTVFF. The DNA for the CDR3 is TGCGCCAGCAGCTTGGCTGGGGATACAGTTTTCTTT.

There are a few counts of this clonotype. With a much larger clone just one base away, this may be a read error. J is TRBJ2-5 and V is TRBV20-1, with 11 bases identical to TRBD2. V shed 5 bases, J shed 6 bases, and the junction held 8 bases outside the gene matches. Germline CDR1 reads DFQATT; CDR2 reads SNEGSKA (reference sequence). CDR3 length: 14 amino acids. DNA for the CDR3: TGCAGTGCTTCCCGTAGCGGGAGGGGGAAGACCCAGTACTTC. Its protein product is CSASRSGRGKTQYF.

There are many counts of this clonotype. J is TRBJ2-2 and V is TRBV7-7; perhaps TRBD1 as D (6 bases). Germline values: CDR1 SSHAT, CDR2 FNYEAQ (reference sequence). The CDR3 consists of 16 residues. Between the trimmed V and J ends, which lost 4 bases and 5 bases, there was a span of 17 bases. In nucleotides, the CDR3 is TGTGCCAGCAGCTCAGGGGCGGGTCTGTGGACCGGGGAGCTGTTTTTT. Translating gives CASSSGAGLWTGELFF.

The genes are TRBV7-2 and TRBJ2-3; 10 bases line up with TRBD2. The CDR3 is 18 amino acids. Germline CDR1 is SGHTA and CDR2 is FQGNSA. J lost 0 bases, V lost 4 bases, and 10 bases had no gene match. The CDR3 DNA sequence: TGTGCCAGCAGCTCCAAACGGGGACTAGCGATGAGCACAGATACGCAGTATTTT. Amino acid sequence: CASSSKRGLAMSTDTQYF.

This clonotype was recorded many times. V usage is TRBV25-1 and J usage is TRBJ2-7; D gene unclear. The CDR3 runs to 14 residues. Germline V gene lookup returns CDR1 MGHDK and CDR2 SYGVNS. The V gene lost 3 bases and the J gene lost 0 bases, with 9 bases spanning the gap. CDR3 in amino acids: CASSESLSSYEQYF. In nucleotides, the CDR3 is TGTGCCAGCAGTGAGAGTTTAAGCTCCTACGAGCAGTACTTC.

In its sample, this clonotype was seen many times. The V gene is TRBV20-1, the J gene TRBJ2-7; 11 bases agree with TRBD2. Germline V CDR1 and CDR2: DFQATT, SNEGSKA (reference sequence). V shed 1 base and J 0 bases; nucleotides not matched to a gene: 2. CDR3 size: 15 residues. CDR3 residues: CSARVSGRASYEQYF. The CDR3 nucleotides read TGCAGTGCTAGAGTTAGCGGGAGGGCCTCCTACGAGCAGTACTTC.

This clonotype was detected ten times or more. The CDR3 protein is CASTPGGSGANVLTF. CDR3 DNA: TGTGCCAGTACCCCCGGCGGGTCTGGGGCCAACGTCCTGACTTTC. This chain connects TRBV19 to TRBJ2-6; possible D gene TRBD2, 5 bases. Between the trimmed V and J ends, which lost 7 bases and 1 base, there was a span of 11 bases. Germline V gene data show CDR1 as LNHDA and CDR2 as SQIVND (reference sequence). This CDR3 comprises 15 residues.

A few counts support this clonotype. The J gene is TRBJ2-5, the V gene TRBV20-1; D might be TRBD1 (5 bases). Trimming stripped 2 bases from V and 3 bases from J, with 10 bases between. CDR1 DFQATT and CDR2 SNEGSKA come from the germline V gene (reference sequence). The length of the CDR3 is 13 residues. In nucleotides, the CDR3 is TGCAGTGCTAGACTGGGCAGGGAAGAGACCCAGTACTTC. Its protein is CSARLGREETQYF.

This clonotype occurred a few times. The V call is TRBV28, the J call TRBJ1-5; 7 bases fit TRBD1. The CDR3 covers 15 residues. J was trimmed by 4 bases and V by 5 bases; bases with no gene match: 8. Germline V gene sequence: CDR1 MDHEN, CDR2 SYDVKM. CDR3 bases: TGTGCCAGCAGTCCGTCGGGACAGCTTAATCAGCCCCAGCATTTT. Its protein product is CASSPSGQLNQPQHF. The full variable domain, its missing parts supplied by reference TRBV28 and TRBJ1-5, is DVKVTQSSRYLVKRTGEKVFLECVQDMDHENMFWYRQDPGLGLRLIYFSYDVKMKEKGDIPEGYSVSREKKERFSLILESASTNQTSMYLCASSPSGQLNQPQHFGDGTRLSIL.

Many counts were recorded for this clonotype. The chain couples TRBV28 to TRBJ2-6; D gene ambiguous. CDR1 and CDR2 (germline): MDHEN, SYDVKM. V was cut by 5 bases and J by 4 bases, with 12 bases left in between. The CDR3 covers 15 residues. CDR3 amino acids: CASSDPSKGANVLTF. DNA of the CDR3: TGTGCCAGCAGTGATCCTAGTAAAGGGGCCAACGTCCTGACTTTC.

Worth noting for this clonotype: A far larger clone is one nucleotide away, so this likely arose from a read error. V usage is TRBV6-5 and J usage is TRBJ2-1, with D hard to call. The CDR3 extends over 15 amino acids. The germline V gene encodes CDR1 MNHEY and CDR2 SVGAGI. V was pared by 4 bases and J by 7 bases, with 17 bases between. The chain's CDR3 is CASSLLLETPNEQFF. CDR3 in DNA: TGTGCCAGCAGTTTACTCCTCGAGACTCCTAATGAGCAGTTCTTC.

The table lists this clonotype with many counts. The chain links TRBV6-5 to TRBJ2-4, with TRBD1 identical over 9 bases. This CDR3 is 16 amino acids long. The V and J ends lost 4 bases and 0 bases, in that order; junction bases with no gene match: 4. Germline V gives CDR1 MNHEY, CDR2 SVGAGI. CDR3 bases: TGTGCCAGCAGTTTTCGACAGGGGGTAGCCAAAAACATTCAGTACTTC. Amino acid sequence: CASSFRQGVAKNIQYF.